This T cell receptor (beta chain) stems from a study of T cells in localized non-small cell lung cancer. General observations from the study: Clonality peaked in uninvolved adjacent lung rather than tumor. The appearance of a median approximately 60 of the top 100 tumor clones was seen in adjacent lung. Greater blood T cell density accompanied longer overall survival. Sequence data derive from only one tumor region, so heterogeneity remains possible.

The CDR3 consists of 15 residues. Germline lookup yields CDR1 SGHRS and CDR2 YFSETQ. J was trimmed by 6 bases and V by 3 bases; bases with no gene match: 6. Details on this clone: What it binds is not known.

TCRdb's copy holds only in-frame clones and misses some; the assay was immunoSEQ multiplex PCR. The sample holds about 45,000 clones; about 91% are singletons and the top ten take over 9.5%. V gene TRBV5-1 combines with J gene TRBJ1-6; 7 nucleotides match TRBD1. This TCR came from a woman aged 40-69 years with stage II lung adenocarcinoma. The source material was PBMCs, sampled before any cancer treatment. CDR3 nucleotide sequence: TGCGCCAGCAGCTCAAGGGACAGCGTTAATTCACCCCTCCACTTT. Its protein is CASSSRDSVNSPLHF.